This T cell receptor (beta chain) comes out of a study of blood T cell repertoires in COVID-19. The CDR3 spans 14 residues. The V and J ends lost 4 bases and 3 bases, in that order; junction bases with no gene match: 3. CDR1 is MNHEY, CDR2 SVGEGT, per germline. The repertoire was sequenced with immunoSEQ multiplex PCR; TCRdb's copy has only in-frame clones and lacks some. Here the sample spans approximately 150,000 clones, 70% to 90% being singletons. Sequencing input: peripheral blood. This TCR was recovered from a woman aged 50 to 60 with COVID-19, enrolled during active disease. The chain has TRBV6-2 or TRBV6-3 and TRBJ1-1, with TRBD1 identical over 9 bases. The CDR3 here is CASSSQGAHTEAFF. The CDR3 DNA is TGTGCCAGCAGTTCACAGGGGGCGCACACTGAAGCTTTCTTT.